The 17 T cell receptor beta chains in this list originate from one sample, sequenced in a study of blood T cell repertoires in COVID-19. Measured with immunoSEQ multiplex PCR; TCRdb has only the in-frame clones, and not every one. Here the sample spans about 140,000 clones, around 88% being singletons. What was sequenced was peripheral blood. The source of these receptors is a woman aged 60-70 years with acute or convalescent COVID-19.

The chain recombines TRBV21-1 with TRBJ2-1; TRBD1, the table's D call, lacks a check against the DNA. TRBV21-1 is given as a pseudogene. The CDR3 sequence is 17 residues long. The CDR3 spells CASSKEGPGGPINEQFF. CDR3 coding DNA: TGTGCCAGCAGCAAAGAGGGACCAGGGGGACCCATCAATGAGCAGTTCTTC.

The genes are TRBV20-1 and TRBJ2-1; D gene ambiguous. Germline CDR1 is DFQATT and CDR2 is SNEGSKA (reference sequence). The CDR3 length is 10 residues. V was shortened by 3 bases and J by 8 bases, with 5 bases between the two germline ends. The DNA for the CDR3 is TGCAGTGCTAGTAACTATGAGCAGTTCTTC. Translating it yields CSASNYEQFF.

In DNA, the CDR3 is TGTGCCAGCAGCTTGATAGGGGGGGGCAATCAGCCCCAGCATTTT. It is translated as CASSLIGGGNQPQHF. The V and J genes are TRBV7-2 and TRBJ1-5; possible D gene TRBD1, 6 bases. V dropped 3 bases and J dropped 2 bases, with 11 bases sitting between them. CDR3 length: 15 amino acids. Per germline, CDR1 SGHTA and CDR2 FQGNSA.

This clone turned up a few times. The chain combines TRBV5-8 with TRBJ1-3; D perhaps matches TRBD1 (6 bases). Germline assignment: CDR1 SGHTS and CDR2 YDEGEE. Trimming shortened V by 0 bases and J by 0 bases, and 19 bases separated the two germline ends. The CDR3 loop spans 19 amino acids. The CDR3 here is CASSLAGGQDLSSGNTIYF. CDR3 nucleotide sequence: TGTGCCAGCAGCTTGGCGGGGGGGCAGGACCTGAGCTCTGGAAACACCATATATTTT.

The CDR3: CASSLDPIGRNEQFF. Here the CDR3 DNA reads TGTGCCAGCAGCTTAGATCCGATAGGGAGAAATGAGCAGTTCTTC. V usage is TRBV11-3 and J usage is TRBJ2-1, with D maybe TRBD2 (5 bases). The length of the CDR3 is 15 residues. The V gene lost 0 bases and the J gene lost 7 bases, with 13 bases spanning the gap. CDR1 and CDR2 (germline): SGHNT, YENEEA.

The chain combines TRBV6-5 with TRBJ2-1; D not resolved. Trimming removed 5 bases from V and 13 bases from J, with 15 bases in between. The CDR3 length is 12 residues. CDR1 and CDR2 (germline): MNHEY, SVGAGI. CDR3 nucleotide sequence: TGTGCCAGCAGTACGACTGACCTTGAACAGTTCTTC. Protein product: CASSTTDLEQFF.

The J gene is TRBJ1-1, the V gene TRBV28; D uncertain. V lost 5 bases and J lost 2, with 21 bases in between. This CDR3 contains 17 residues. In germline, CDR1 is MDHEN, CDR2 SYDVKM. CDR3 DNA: TGTGCCAGCAGTCCCCCCTCCGGGAGACTCGATAACACTGAAGCTTTCTTT. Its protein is CASSPPSGRLDNTEAFF.

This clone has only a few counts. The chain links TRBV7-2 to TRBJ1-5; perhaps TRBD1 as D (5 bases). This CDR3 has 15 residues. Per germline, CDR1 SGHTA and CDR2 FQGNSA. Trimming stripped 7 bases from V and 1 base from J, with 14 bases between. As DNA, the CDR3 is TGTGCCAGCACCGGGACCGGGGGAAGCAATCAGCCCCAGCATTTT. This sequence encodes CASTGTGGSNQPQHF.

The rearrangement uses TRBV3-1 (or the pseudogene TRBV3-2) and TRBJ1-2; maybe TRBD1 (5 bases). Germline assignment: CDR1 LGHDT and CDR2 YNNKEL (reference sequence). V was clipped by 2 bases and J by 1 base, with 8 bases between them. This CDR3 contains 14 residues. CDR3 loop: CASSQQGFNYGYTF. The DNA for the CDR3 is TGTGCCAGCAGCCAACAGGGATTTAACTATGGCTACACCTTC.

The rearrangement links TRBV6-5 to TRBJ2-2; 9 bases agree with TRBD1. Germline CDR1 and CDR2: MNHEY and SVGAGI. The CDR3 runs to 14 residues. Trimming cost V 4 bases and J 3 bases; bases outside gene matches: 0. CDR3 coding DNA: TGTGCCAGCAGTTGGACAGGGGACACCGGGGAGCTGTTTTTT. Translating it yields CASSWTGDTGELFF.

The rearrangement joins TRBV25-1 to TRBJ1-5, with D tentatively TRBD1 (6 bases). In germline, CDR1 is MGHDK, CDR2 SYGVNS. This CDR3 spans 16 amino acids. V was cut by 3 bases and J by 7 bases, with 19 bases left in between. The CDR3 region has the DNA TGTGCCAGCAGTGATATGTCAGGGTCAACAGGGCAGCCCCAGCATTTT. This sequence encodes CASSDMSGSTGQPQHF.

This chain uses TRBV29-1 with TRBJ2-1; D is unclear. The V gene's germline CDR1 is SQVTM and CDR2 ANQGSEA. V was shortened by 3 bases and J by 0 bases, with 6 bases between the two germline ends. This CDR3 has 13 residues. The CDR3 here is CSVDRSSYNEQFF. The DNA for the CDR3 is TGCAGCGTTGACAGAAGCTCCTACAATGAGCAGTTCTTC.

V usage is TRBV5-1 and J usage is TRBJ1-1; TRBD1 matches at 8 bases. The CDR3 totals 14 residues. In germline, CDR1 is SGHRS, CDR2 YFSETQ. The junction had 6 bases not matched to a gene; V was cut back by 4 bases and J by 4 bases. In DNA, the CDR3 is TGCGCCAGCAGCAACGGACAGGGTCTCACTGAAGCTTTCTTT. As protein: CASSNGQGLTEAFF.

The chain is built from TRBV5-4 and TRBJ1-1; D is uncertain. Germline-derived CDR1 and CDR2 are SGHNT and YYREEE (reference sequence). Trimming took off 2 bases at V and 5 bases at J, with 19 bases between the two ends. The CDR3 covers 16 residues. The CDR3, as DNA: TGTGCCAGCAGCTTTCCCAACCGGGGTTTGGGGACTGAAGCTTTCTTT. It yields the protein CASSFPNRGLGTEAFF.

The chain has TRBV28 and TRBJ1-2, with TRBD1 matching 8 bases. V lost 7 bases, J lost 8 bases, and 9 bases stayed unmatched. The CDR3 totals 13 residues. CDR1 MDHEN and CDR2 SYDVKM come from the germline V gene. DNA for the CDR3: TGTGCCAGCACCGTTCAGGGGGCGAGGGGCTACACCTTC. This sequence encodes CASTVQGARGYTF.

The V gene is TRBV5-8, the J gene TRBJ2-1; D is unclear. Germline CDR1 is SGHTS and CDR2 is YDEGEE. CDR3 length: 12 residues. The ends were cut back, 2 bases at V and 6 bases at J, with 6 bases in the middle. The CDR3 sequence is CASSFRTNEQFF. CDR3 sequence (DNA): TGTGCCAGCAGCTTTAGAACCAATGAGCAGTTCTTC.

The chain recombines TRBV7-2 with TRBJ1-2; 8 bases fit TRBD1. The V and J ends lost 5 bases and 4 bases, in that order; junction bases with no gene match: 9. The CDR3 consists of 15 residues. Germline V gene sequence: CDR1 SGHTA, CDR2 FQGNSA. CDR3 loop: CASSPGMDRAYGYTF. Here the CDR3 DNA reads TGTGCCAGCAGCCCTGGTATGGACAGGGCCTATGGCTACACCTTC.